This entry lists 31 T cell receptor beta chains sequenced from one sample in a study of memory CD4+ T cells and cytomegalovirus serostatus. The sort gate was single viable CD3+CD4+CD8-CD45RO+ cells for memory CD4+ T cells. Profiled with immunoSEQ multiplex PCR; TCRdb holds only in-frame clones, not every one. The sample lists roughly 42,000 clones, 65% to 80% seen once, with roughly 0.5% in the top ten. Sequenced sample: memory CD4+ T cells from blood. The receptors were sampled from an adult in good health and CMV-seronegative.

The chain employs TRBV28 and TRBJ2-3; D not certain. The CDR3 is 12 amino acids. Looked up from germline, CDR1 is MDHEN and CDR2 is SYDVKM. V was shortened by 3 bases and J by 11 bases, with 12 bases between the two germline ends. The CDR3 protein is CASSFRALEQYF. The CDR3 nucleotides read TGTGCCAGCAGTTTTCGAGCCTTGGAGCAGTATTTT.

The chain combines TRBV12-5 with TRBJ2-3; no firm D call. The germline CDR1 and CDR2 sequences are LGHNT and FRNRAP. V was clipped by 6 bases and J by 1 base, with 11 bases between them. CDR3 length: 14 amino acids. In DNA, the CDR3 is TGTGCTAGTGGCCCGGGCCAGGGCACAGATACGCAGTATTTT. It translates to CASGPGQGTDTQYF.

The chain's CDR3 is CASSRSAGTGMSGELFF. CDR3 sequence (DNA): TGTGCCAGCAGCAGGAGTGCCGGGACAGGGATGTCGGGGGAGCTGTTTTTT. This chain connects TRBV11-2 to TRBJ2-2; TRBD1 matches 9 bases. This CDR3 has 17 residues. Per the germline V gene, CDR1 is SGHAT and CDR2 is FQNNGV. Trimming at V came to 5 bases and at J to 8 bases, leaving 15 bases not matched to a gene.

This clone rates as medium-sized (0.01 to 0.1%). V and J are TRBV30 and TRBJ1-1; no firm D call. The CDR3 spans 12 residues. Germline V gives CDR1 GTSNPN, CDR2 SVGIG (reference sequence). The V gene lost 2 bases and the J gene lost 9 bases, with 13 bases spanning the gap. The CDR3 loop is CAWSITVNKAFF. For the CDR3, the DNA is TGTGCCTGGAGTATCACAGTCAATAAAGCTTTCTTT.

The gene calls are TRBV2 and TRBJ2-7, with D maybe TRBD1 (5 bases). Germline values: CDR1 SNHLY, CDR2 FYNNEI. The CDR3 length is 14 residues. The V gene lost 6 bases and the J gene lost 3 bases, with 15 bases spanning the gap. The CDR3 reads CASSARLQDYEQYF. The CDR3, as DNA: TGTGCCAGCAGCGCAAGGTTACAGGACTACGAGCAGTACTTC. The full variable domain, in which reference TRBV2 and TRBJ2-7 provide the parts outside the CDR3, is EPEVTQTPSHQVTQMGQEVILRCVPISNHLYFYWYRQILGQKVEFLVSFYNNEISEKSEIFDDQFSVERPDGSNFTLKIRSTKLEDSAMYFCASSARLQDYEQYFGPGTRLTVT.

The V gene is TRBV6-6, the J gene TRBJ1-5, with TRBD1 as a possible D gene (6 bases). Germline V gives CDR1 MNHNY, CDR2 SVGAGI (reference sequence). V lost 6 bases and J lost 4, with 16 bases in between. CDR3 size: 15 residues. The CDR3 DNA reads TGTGCCAGCAGACAGGCCAAGGGGGGTAATCAGCCCCAGCATTTT. Residues: CASRQAKGGNQPQHF.

This clone was recorded a few times. The V and J genes are TRBV5-4 and TRBJ2-7, with D uncertain. Trimming stripped 0 bases from V and 6 bases from J, with 10 bases between. The CDR3 consists of 13 residues. Germline CDR1 is SGHNT and CDR2 is YYREEE (reference sequence). In DNA, the CDR3 is TGTGCCAGCAGCTTGGAGGCTGGGCGCGAGCAGTACTTC. Translating it yields CASSLEAGREQYF.

This clone was recorded a few times. The V and J genes are TRBV19 and TRBJ1-1; D is unresolved. The CDR3 is made up of 13 amino acids. Germline V gene data show CDR1 as LNHDA and CDR2 as SQIVND (reference sequence). V gave up 6 bases and J gave up 5 bases, with 13 bases separating them. CDR3 sequence reads: CASSPIPGTEAFF. CDR3 nucleotides: TGTGCCAGTAGCCCCATCCCGGGAACTGAAGCTTTCTTT. Full variable domain (missing parts from reference TRBV19 and TRBJ1-1): DGGITQSPKYLFRKEGQNVTLSCEQNLNHDAMYWYRQDPGQGLRLIYYSQIVNDFQKGDIAEGYSVSREKKESFPLTVTSAQKNPTAFYLCASSPIPGTEAFFGQGTRLTVV.

The V gene is TRBV6-5, the J gene TRBJ2-2; the match to TRBD2 covers 7 bases. Germline V CDR1 and CDR2: MNHEY, SVGAGI. The CDR3 has 15 amino acids. With V trimmed by 7 bases and J by 5 bases, 10 bases remained unmatched. CDR3 region: CASTPVRGGTGELFF. The CDR3 DNA sequence: TGTGCCAGCACCCCGGTCCGGGGAGGGACCGGGGAGCTGTTTTTT.

The sample holds a few counts of this clone. The chain carries TRBV6-6 and TRBJ1-1; weak D call: TRBD1 (5 bases). This CDR3 has 11 amino acids. V was clipped by 11 bases and J by 6 bases, with 13 bases between them. Germline assignment: CDR1 MNHNY and CDR2 SVGAGI (reference sequence). CDR3 residues: CAGGGTAEAFF. CDR3 DNA sequence: TGTGCCGGGGGGGGGACGGCTGAAGCTTTCTTT.

A few counts support this clone. The J gene is TRBJ2-5, the V gene TRBV7-6, with 7 bases identical to TRBD2. V gave up 5 bases and J gave up 4 bases; unmatched junction bases: 10. Germline V gene sequence: CDR1 SGHVS, CDR2 FNYEAQ. The CDR3 length is 15 residues. CDR3 sequence: CASSTLGGGLETQYF. In DNA form, the CDR3 reads TGTGCCAGCAGCACCTTGGGGGGGGGATTAGAGACCCAGTACTTC.

V and J are TRBV30 and TRBJ1-2; a weak D match, TRBD1 (5 bases). Between the trimmed V and J ends, which lost 1 base and 6 bases, there was a span of 12 bases. Germline assignment: CDR1 GTSNPN and CDR2 SVGIG (reference sequence). CDR3 length: 13 residues. CDR3 loop: CAWSARRGHGYTF. The DNA of the CDR3 is TGTGCCTGGAGTGCAAGGAGGGGCCATGGCTACACCTTC. Filled out from reference TRBV30 and TRBJ1-2, the complete variable domain reads SQTIHQWPATLVQPVGSPLSLECTVEGTSNPNLYWYRQAAGRGLQLLFYSVGIGQISSEVPQNLSASRPQDRQFILSSKKLLLSDSGFYLCAWSARRGHGYTFGSGTRLTVV.

The chain couples TRBV7-9 to TRBJ2-5, with D possibly being TRBD2 (6 bases). The assigned J gene may be wrong: the sequence end matches TRBJ2-7 better. From germline, CDR1 is SEHNR and CDR2 FQNEAQ (reference sequence). The length of the CDR3 is 12 residues. DNA of the CDR3: TGTGCCAGCGGTGACGGGAGCTACGAGCAGTACTTC. This encodes CASGDGSYEQYF.

The gene calls are TRBV10-3 and TRBJ1-6; TRBD1 aligns across 8 bases. V shed 6 bases and J 3 bases; nucleotides not matched to a gene: 4. This CDR3 spans 15 amino acids. The germline gives CDR1 ENHRY, CDR2 SYGVKD. For the CDR3, the DNA is TGTGCCATCAGCCCGACAGGGGACTATAATTCACCCCTCCACTTT. It specifies CAISPTGDYNSPLHF.

The table lists this clone with a count of one. The chain uses TRBV19 and TRBJ2-5, with D tentatively TRBD1 or TRBD2 (5 bases each). This CDR3 is 14 amino acids long. CDR1 is LNHDA, CDR2 SQIVND, per germline (reference sequence). Deletions cut 7 bases from V and 7 bases from J, with 19 bases between. CDR3 sequence reads: CASTGTYGLGTQYF. CDR3 sequence (DNA): TGTGCCAGTACGGGGACGTACGGATTAGGGACCCAGTACTTC.

This chain joins TRBV5-8 and TRBJ1-3; a weak D match, TRBD1 (6 bases). CDR3 length: 14 amino acids. CDR1 and CDR2 (germline): SGHTS, YDEGEE. The germline V and J ends were trimmed by 4 bases and 4 bases, with 12 bases remaining between them. CDR3 sequence: CASSRRQAGNTIYF. The CDR3, as DNA: TGTGCCAGCAGCCGCCGACAGGCCGGAAACACCATATATTTT.

The chain couples TRBV14 to TRBJ1-6; TRBD1 matches 12 bases. Germline V lookup: CDR1 SGHDN, CDR2 FVKESK. The CDR3 is made up of 20 amino acids. V was pared by 4 bases and J by 3 bases, with 13 bases of the junction left unmatched. The CDR3 DNA is TGTGCCAGCAGCCTTTCCCCCGGGACAGGGGGCTTCCTCTATAATTCACCCCTCCACTTT. It translates to CASSLSPGTGGFLYNSPLHF. The full variable domain, with the rest looked up from reference TRBV14 and TRBJ1-6, is EAGVTQFPSHSVIEKGQTVTLRCDPISGHDNLYWYRRVMGKEIKFLLHFVKESKQDESGMPNNRFLAERTGGTYSTLKVQPAELEDSGVYFCASSLSPGTGGFLYNSPLHFGNGTRLTVT.

This clone turned up a few times. This chain uses TRBV19 with TRBJ1-5; unclear D gene. The CDR3 loop spans 14 amino acids. Trimming took off 3 bases at V and 0 bases at J, with 6 bases between the two ends. Germline CDR1 is LNHDA and CDR2 is SQIVND (reference sequence). CDR3 DNA: TGTGCCAGTAGTATTTCCGGTAGCAATCAGCCCCAGCATTTT. The encoded protein is CASSISGSNQPQHF.

V gene TRBV16 combines with J gene TRBJ1-1, with D maybe TRBD1 (6 bases). Trimming stripped 5 bases from V and 6 bases from J, with 10 bases between. CDR1 KGHSY and CDR2 FQNENV come from the germline V gene. This CDR3 has 12 amino acids. As DNA, the CDR3 is TGTGCCAGCAGCAACACAGGGTCTGAAGCTTTCTTT. It yields the protein CASSNTGSEAFF.

This chain links TRBV18 with TRBJ2-2; D not resolved. The V end was cut by 3 bases, the J end by 4 bases, with 15 bases between. In germline, CDR1 is KGHSH, CDR2 LQKENI. The CDR3 is 16 amino acids. The chain's CDR3 is CASSPITLLSTGELFF. CDR3 DNA: TGTGCCAGCTCACCCATAACTTTACTGTCCACCGGGGAGCTGTTTTTT.

CDR3 coding DNA: TGTGCCAGCAGCGTTGGGACTAGCGGGGGGTGGGATGAGCAGTTCTTC. Encoded protein: CASSVGTSGGWDEQFF. This sequence joins TRBV7-6 and TRBJ2-1, with TRBD2 matching 15 bases. The ends lost 5 bases at V and 8 bases at J; junction bases unmatched: 7. CDR3 length: 16 amino acids. Germline V gene data show CDR1 as SGHVS and CDR2 as FNYEAQ.

V is TRBV15 and J is TRBJ1-1; D call uncertain. This CDR3 spans 13 amino acids. Germline lookup yields CDR1 LNHNV and CDR2 YYDKDF (reference sequence). V shed 5 bases and J shed 5 bases, with 12 bases lying between them. The CDR3 DNA is TGTGCCACCAGCGGCCGGAGGGAGACTGAAGCTTTCTTT. It yields the protein CATSGRRETEAFF.

The chain has TRBV5-8 and TRBJ2-3; possible D gene TRBD2, 6 bases. The V gene's germline CDR1 is SGHTS and CDR2 YDEGEE. The CDR3 has 15 residues. Trimming pared 5 bases from V and 1 base from J, leaving 14 bases between. The CDR3 DNA is TGTGCCAGCAGGTTCCGGGACTTCGGCACAGATACGCAGTATTTT. It encodes CASRFRDFGTDTQYF.

The chain uses TRBV13 and TRBJ2-1, with 7 bases identical to TRBD2. With V trimmed by 8 bases and J by 1 base, 5 bases remained unmatched. From germline, CDR1 is PRHDT and CDR2 FYEKMQ (reference sequence). CDR3 length equals 14 residues. The CDR3 DNA is TGTGCCAGCTTAGGGAGGGCGTCCTACAATGAGCAGTTCTTC. Translation gives CASLGRASYNEQFF.

This clone was counted once. The CDR3 coding sequence is TGTGCCAGTAATTCGGATGGAGAACTTTATGGCTACACCTTC. It specifies CASNSDGELYGYTF. This sequence joins TRBV19 and TRBJ1-2; the D is unclear. Per the germline V gene, CDR1 is LNHDA and CDR2 is SQIVND (reference sequence). This CDR3 has 14 amino acids. V was trimmed by 7 bases and J by 5 bases, leaving 17 bases between them.

The V and J genes are TRBV6-5 and TRBJ2-2; 8 bases align to TRBD2. V dropped 8 bases and J dropped 6; count of bases not matched to a gene: 8. There are 14 residues in the CDR3. Germline loops: CDR1 MNHEY, CDR2 SVGAGI. The DNA of the CDR3 is TGTGCCAGCCCCCGGGATAGCGGGGCCGGGGAGCTGTTTTTT. Its protein is CASPRDSGAGELFF.

V usage is TRBV25-1 and J usage is TRBJ1-4; 8 bases align to TRBD1. This CDR3 has 15 amino acids. Looked up from germline, CDR1 is MGHDK and CDR2 is SYGVNS. Trimming removed 4 bases from V and 7 bases from J; junction bases left unmatched: 8. For the CDR3, the DNA is TGTGCCAGCAGTGGACGGACAGGGCAGGGTGAAAAACTGTTTTTT. Translating gives CASSGRTGQGEKLFF.

The rearrangement links TRBV5-1 to TRBJ1-5; the match to TRBD1 covers 7 bases. Germline loops: CDR1 SGHRS, CDR2 YFSETQ. This CDR3 comprises 14 residues. V was pared by 0 bases and J by 7 bases, with 4 bases of the junction left unmatched. The CDR3 protein is CASSLVPGQQPQHF. The CDR3 bases are TGCGCCAGCAGCTTGGTCCCGGGACAGCAGCCCCAGCATTTT.

This clone was picked up one time. The chain links TRBV6-1 to TRBJ1-1; D might be TRBD1 (6 bases). The CDR3 has 14 residues. Germline CDR1 MNHNS, CDR2 SASEGT. Trimming cost V 7 bases and J 3 bases, with 15 bases left between them. The DNA of the CDR3 is TGTGCCAGCAAAGAGCCAGGGGCCTACACTGAAGCTTTCTTT. Encoded protein: CASKEPGAYTEAFF.

The chain couples TRBV11-2 to TRBJ1-1, with 7 bases aligning to TRBD1. The CDR3 has 15 amino acids. The junction had 10 bases not matched to a gene; V was cut back by 8 bases and J by 1 base. Germline CDR1 is SGHAT and CDR2 is FQNNGV. The CDR3 here is CASGRPTGWNTEAFF. CDR3 DNA sequence: TGTGCCAGCGGCCGACCGACAGGGTGGAACACTGAAGCTTTCTTT.

The chain combines TRBV6-5 with TRBJ1-1; maybe TRBD1 (6 bases). The CDR3 is 14 residues long. Trimming took 6 bases from V and 1 from J, leaving 12 bases between them. The germline V gene encodes CDR1 MNHEY and CDR2 SVGAGI. CDR3 loop: CASRGGGGNTEAFF. DNA of the CDR3: TGTGCCAGCAGAGGGGGGGGAGGGAACACTGAAGCTTTCTTT.